These T cell receptor beta chains were read from a single sample in a study of human T cells and chemical hapten exposure. Each CDR3 protein gets one entry after TCRdb re-called the RACE reads with MiXCR. The sample consists of fewer than 95,000 distinct CDR3 sequences, approximately 11% of them appearing once. Sample: whole blood, taken in connection with sensitization to the hapten diphenylcyclopropenone (DPC). These receptors originate from a middle-aged man with alopecia areata. Some clones in this sample may be carry-over from other donors' samples. CDR3s include the opening cysteine and the closing phenylalanine or tryptophan. D genes are given only for firm matches. Some rows mark clone size as missing; the rest say once, few, many or name a class of expanded clone.

>once|TRBJ2-1|.|TRBV2
CASSEFRRYNEQFF
TGTGCCAGCAGTGAATTCAGACGTTACAATGAGCAGTTCTTC
>.|TRBJ1-5|.|TRBV4-3
CASSQDPGQPQHF
TGCGCCAGCAGCCAAGATCCGGGGCAGCCCCAGCATTTT
>many|TRBJ2-5|.|TRBV6-5
CASSYREGSYQETQYF
TGTGCCAGCAGTTACAGAGAGGGATCGTACCAAGAGACCCAGTACTTC
>few|TRBJ2-7|.|TRBV20-1
CSARDRRGGGEQYF
TGCAGTGCTAGAGATAGGAGGGGGGGGGGAGAGCAGTACTTC
>many|TRBJ1-3|.|TRBV3-1
CASSQESGNTIYF
TGTGCCAGCAGCCAAGAATCCGGAAACACCATATATTTT
>few|TRBJ1-5|.|TRBV15
CATSPPGGGAYQPQHF
TGTGCCACCAGCCCTCCAGGTGGGGGGGCATATCAGCCCCAGCATTTT
>.|TRBJ1-1|.|TRBV4-2
CASSQGMGTGSTEAFF
TGTGCCAGCAGCCAAGGAATGGGGACTGGGAGCACTGAAGCTTTCTTT
>.|TRBJ2-7|TRBD2|TRBV6-6
CASSYSQRGTYEQYF
TGTGCCAGCAGTTACTCACAGCGGGGCACCTACGAGCAGTACTTC
>few|TRBJ1-4|TRBD1|TRBV12-3/TRBV12-4
CASRPTGQEDEKLFF
TGTGCCAGCAGACCCACGGGACAGGAGGATGAAAAACTGTTTTTT
>many|TRBJ2-1|TRBD2|TRBV2
CASSYRLAGGSHNEQFF
TGTGCCAGCAGTTACCGACTAGCGGGAGGAAGCCACAATGAGCAGTTCTTC
>.|TRBJ1-4|.|TRBV9
CASSVDGEANEKLFF
TGTGCCAGCAGCGTAGACGGGGAAGCTAATGAAAAACTGTTTTTT
>many|TRBJ2-4|TRBD1|TRBV7-9
CASSLEGALAKNIQYF
TGTGCCAGCAGCTTAGAGGGGGCGCTAGCCAAAAACATTCAGTACTTC
>few|TRBJ2-3|TRBD2|TRBV5-1
CASSTGLAGGSSTDTQYF
TGCGCCAGCAGCACGGGACTAGCGGGAGGATCTAGCACAGATACGCAGTATTTT
>.|TRBJ2-3|TRBD2|TRBV7-8
CASSPRLAGGDTQYF
TGTGCCAGCAGCCCGAGACTAGCGGGAGGAGATACGCAGTATTTT
>few|TRBJ2-1|.|TRBV6-1
CASSEMVGGRFF
TGTGCCAGCAGTGAAATGGTCGGGGGACGGTTCTTC
>.|TRBJ2-1|.|TRBV4-3
CASSPGTSSYNEQFF
TGCGCCAGCAGCCCCGGGACAAGCTCCTACAATGAGCAGTTCTTC
>.|TRBJ2-7|.|TRBV27
CASSFSLYYEQYF
TGTGCCAGCAGTTTCAGTTTGTACTACGAGCAGTACTTC
>many|TRBJ2-3|.|TRBV28
CASSSPATDTQYF
TGTGCCAGCAGTTCCCCAGCCACAGATACGCAGTATTTT
>.|TRBJ2-1|.|TRBV12-3/TRBV12-4
CASSFEGQGHNEQFF
TGTGCCAGCAGTTTTGAGGGCCAGGGGCACAATGAGCAGTTCTTC
>few|TRBJ1-1|.|TRBV19
CASKERPWVGTEAFF
TGTGCCAGTAAAGAGAGGCCCTGGGTAGGGACTGAAGCTTTCTTT
>.|TRBJ1-2|TRBD1|TRBV4-3
CASSQGGGQGAGYTF
TGCGCCAGCAGCCAAGGAGGCGGACAGGGTGCTGGCTACACCTTC
>many|TRBJ1-3|.|TRBV20-1
CSAKGSSGNTIYF
TGCAGTGCTAAGGGGTCCTCTGGAAACACCATATATTTT
>.|TRBJ2-2|.|TRBV9
CASSVGGLTGELFF
TGTGCCAGCAGCGTAGGTGGTCTTACCGGGGAGCTGTTTTTT
>.|TRBJ2-3|.|TRBV7-2
CASSSPGAPDTQYF
TGTGCCAGCAGCTCACCCGGGGCCCCAGATACGCAGTATTTT
>.|TRBJ2-3|TRBD1|TRBV24-1
CATSDLRTGEDTQYF
TGTGCCACCAGTGATTTGAGGACAGGGGAAGATACGCAGTATTTT
>many|TRBJ1-3|.|TRBV12-3/TRBV12-4
CASSLWGAGSGNTIYF
TGTGCCAGCAGTTTATGGGGGGCTGGCTCTGGAAACACCATATATTTT
>few|TRBJ2-1|.|TRBV5-1
CASSLGGQSSYNEQFF
TGCGCCAGCAGCTTGGGGGGCCAGAGCTCCTACAATGAGCAGTTCTTC
>few|TRBJ2-7|.|TRBV28
CASSLDRPAYEQYF
TGTGCCAGCAGTTTAGACAGGCCAGCCTACGAGCAGTACTTC
>many|TRBJ2-3|.|TRBV6-4
CASSAGTPPDTQYF
TGTGCCAGCAGTGCTGGGACGCCGCCTGATACGCAGTATTTT
>.|TRBJ1-4|.|TRBV28
CASSLGSQGTNEKLFF
TGTGCCAGCAGTTTAGGCAGCCAGGGGACTAATGAAAAACTGTTTTTT
>.|TRBJ2-1|.|TRBV3-1
CASSQDNGNEQFF
TGTGCCAGCAGCCAAGATAACGGTAATGAGCAGTTCTTC
>few|TRBJ2-1|.|TRBV4-2
CASRGGGANEQFF
TGTGCCAGCAGAGGGGGAGGGGCGAATGAGCAGTTCTTC
>few|TRBJ1-1|.|TRBV4-3
CASSQDTRGFVFF
TGCGCCAGCAGCCAAGATACTCGGGGGTTTGTCTTCTTT
>many|TRBJ1-1|.|TRBV7-9
CASSPSWQNTEAFF
TGTGCCAGCAGCCCCAGTTGGCAGAACACTGAAGCTTTCTTT
>few|TRBJ2-5|.|TRBV15
CATSRDRQPQETQYF
TGTGCCACCAGCAGAGACAGGCAGCCACAAGAGACCCAGTACTTC
>few|TRBJ1-6|.|TRBV20-1
CSASTASSYNSPLHF
TGCAGTGCTAGTACGGCGAGCTCCTATAATTCACCCCTCCACTTT
>.|TRBJ1-5|TRBD1|TRBV20-1
CSARVPQGKNQPQHF
TGCAGTGCTAGAGTTCCACAGGGGAAGAATCAGCCCCAGCATTTT
>.|TRBJ1-5|.|TRBV6-5
CASSSTQRQPNQPQHF
TGTGCCAGCAGCTCTACCCAACGACAGCCTAATCAGCCCCAGCATTTT
>.|TRBJ1-5|.|TRBV18
CASSPREGNQPQHF
TGTGCCAGCTCACCCAGGGAAGGCAATCAGCCCCAGCATTTT
>few|TRBJ1-4|.|TRBV6-6
CASSYSGGLEDTEKLFF
TGTGCCAGCAGTTACTCGGGGGGGCTCGAAGATACTGAAAAACTGTTTTTT
>many|TRBJ1-1|.|TRBV12-3/TRBV12-4
CASSFGGVDSEAFF
TGTGCCAGCAGTTTTGGGGGGGTGGACTCTGAAGCTTTCTTT
>.|TRBJ1-2|.|TRBV20-1
CSVLLGVGSYGYTF
TGCAGTGTACTGTTGGGTGTGGGTAGCTATGGCTACACCTTC
>few|TRBJ1-5|TRBD1|TRBV28
CASQGQGGGRNQPQHF
TGTGCCAGCCAAGGGCAGGGAGGGGGCAGGAATCAGCCCCAGCATTTT
>many|TRBJ1-3|.|TRBV10-3
CAISESDRRSGNTIYF
TGTGCCATCAGTGAGTCGGATAGACGGTCTGGAAACACCATATATTTT
>.|TRBJ2-1|.|TRBV4-1
CASSQELGEQFF
TGCGCCAGCAGCCAAGAATTGGGTGAGCAGTTCTTC
>few|TRBJ2-2|.|TRBV6-5
CASSLLRFTGELFF
TGTGCCAGCAGTCTACTACGGTTCACCGGGGAGCTGTTTTTT
>.|TRBJ2-3|.|TRBV12-3/TRBV12-4
CASSSGTLGTDTQYF
TGTGCCAGCAGTTCCGGGACTCTTGGCACAGATACGCAGTATTTT
>.|TRBJ2-3|TRBD2|TRBV7-2
CASSRQALAGGMTDTQYF
TGTGCCAGCAGCCGACAGGCACTAGCGGGAGGTATGACAGATACGCAGTATTTT
>.|TRBJ1-2|.|TRBV9
CASSVSDKGGGYTF
TGTGCCAGCAGCGTCTCCGACAAGGGGGGAGGCTACACCTTC
>.|TRBJ2-6|.|TRBV7-2
CASSSRYGTPNIPGANVLTF
TGTGCCAGCAGCTCTAGGTACGGGACCCCAAACATCCCTGGGGCCAACGTCCTGACTTTC
>.|TRBJ2-1|TRBD2|TRBV19
CASSGTSGINEQFF
TGTGCCAGTAGCGGGACTAGCGGGATCAATGAGCAGTTCTTC
>.|TRBJ1-5|.|TRBV19
CASSMIQIYSNQPQHF
TGTGCCAGTAGTATGATACAGATCTATAGCAATCAGCCCCAGCATTTT
>few|TRBJ2-5|TRBD2|TRBV5-6
CASSSPGRLAGGQETQYF
TGTGCCAGCAGCTCTCCGGGACGACTAGCGGGGGGCCAAGAGACCCAGTACTTC
>.|TRBJ1-2|.|TRBV27
CASSPRSGPGYTF
TGTGCCAGCAGTCCCCGGTCAGGGCCTGGCTACACCTTC
>.|TRBJ2-3|.|TRBV29-1
CSLRDSDYGGQYF
TGCAGCTTACGGGACTCGGATTATGGAGGGCAGTATTTT
>.|TRBJ1-1|.|TRBV7-2
CASSDGMNTEAFF
TGTGCCAGCTCAGACGGAATGAACACTGAAGCTTTCTTT
>many|TRBJ1-6|.|TRBV20-1
CSARGTAHPNSPLHF
TGCAGTGCTAGAGGGACAGCCCACCCAAATTCACCCCTCCACTTT